These 10 T cell receptor beta chains originate from one sample sequenced in a study of cytomegalovirus exposure and HLA in healthy donors. Method: immunoSEQ multiplex PCR; TCRdb's copy keeps in-frame clones and lacks some. The data contain 200,000 to 250,000 clones, around nine tenths of them seen just once; the ten biggest clones take up 2.6%. Sequencing was carried out using PBMCs. The receptors derive from a man younger than 35 in good health and CMV-seronegative.

This sequence joins TRBV6-1 and TRBJ2-7; the D gene is possibly TRBD2 (6 bases). This CDR3 comprises 16 residues. The germline gives CDR1 MNHNS, CDR2 SASEGT. With 3 bases removed from V and 3 bases from J, the gap between germline ends came to 18 bases. In DNA, the CDR3 is TGTGCCAGCAGTGATATGGAGGTGGGAGGCGACTACGAGCAGTACTTC. This sequence encodes CASSDMEVGGDYEQYF.

The gene calls are TRBV2 and TRBJ2-7; TRBD2 matches 11 bases. The J segment lost 6 bases and the V segment lost 5 bases, leaving 6 bases of the junction unmatched. CDR3 length: 14 residues. The germline CDR1 and CDR2 sequences are SNHLY and FYNNEI. CDR3 sequence reads: CASSLLAGVPEQYF. DNA for the CDR3: TGTGCCAGCAGTTTACTAGCGGGAGTACCCGAGCAGTACTTC.

The chain combines TRBV7-6 with TRBJ2-3; D perhaps matches TRBD1 (8 bases). Germline CDR1 reads SGHVS; CDR2 reads FNYEAQ. The CDR3 consists of 13 residues. Trimming shortened V by 1 base and J by 9 bases, and 11 bases separated the two germline ends. The CDR3 loop is CASSLEQGGTQYF. The CDR3 DNA reads as TGTGCCAGCAGCTTAGAACAGGGGGGGACGCAGTATTTT.

This sequence joins TRBV28 and TRBJ2-7, with D hard to call. V lost 3 bases and J lost 3, with 6 bases in between. Germline V gives CDR1 MDHEN, CDR2 SYDVKM. The CDR3 has 12 amino acids. The CDR3 is CASSFQNYEQYF. The CDR3 region has the DNA TGTGCCAGCAGTTTCCAGAACTACGAGCAGTACTTC.

This chain connects TRBV28 to TRBJ1-5; 11 bases are shared with TRBD1. Germline values: CDR1 MDHEN, CDR2 SYDVKM. The CDR3 contains 19 residues. V trimming: 3 bases; J trimming: 0 bases; junction bases outside the gene matches: 10. The CDR3 spells CASSFPGTGGTYSNQPQHF. CDR3 DNA: TGTGCCAGCAGTTTCCCCGGGACAGGGGGGACTTATAGCAATCAGCCCCAGCATTTT.

The V gene is TRBV11-2, the J gene TRBJ2-2; D call uncertain. Trimming stripped 2 bases from V and 6 bases from J, with 4 bases between. This CDR3 contains 12 residues. Looked up from germline, CDR1 is SGHAT and CDR2 is FQNNGV. In nucleotides, the CDR3 is TGTGCCAGCAGCTTACTAGCCGGGGAGCTGTTTTTT. Amino acids: CASSLLAGELFF.

This chain uses TRBV27 with TRBJ2-1, with 7 bases that match TRBD1. This CDR3 comprises 13 residues. Germline V lookup: CDR1 MNHEY, CDR2 SMNVEV (reference sequence). J lost 10 bases, V lost 2 bases, and 5 bases had no gene match. This CDR3 reads CASSLTGAAEQFF. The DNA for the CDR3 is TGTGCCAGCAGTTTAACAGGGGCCGCGGAGCAGTTCTTC.

This chain joins TRBV4-1 and TRBJ2-1; the match to TRBD1 covers 11 bases. Losses at the gene ends were 8 bases for V and 7 bases for J; bases not matched to a gene: 10. The CDR3 is 15 residues long. Germline V gene lookup returns CDR1 MGHRA and CDR2 YSYEKL. CDR3 DNA sequence: TGCGCCAGCCGACGACGGACAGGGGGCTTGAATGAGCAGTTCTTC. Residues: CASRRRTGGLNEQFF.

The chain is built from TRBV7-2 and TRBJ1-5, with 10 bases identical to TRBD1. V shed 5 bases and J 2 bases; nucleotides not matched to a gene: 6. The CDR3 is 16 amino acids. Looked up from germline, CDR1 is SGHTA and CDR2 is FQGNSA. The CDR3 loop reads CASSLTGGFRNQPQHF. DNA for the CDR3: TGTGCCAGCAGCCTGACAGGGGGCTTCCGCAATCAGCCCCAGCATTTT.

This chain uses TRBV18 with TRBJ2-7; perhaps TRBD1 as D (6 bases). The CDR3 consists of 15 residues. Between the trimmed V and J ends, which lost 3 bases and 0 bases, there was a span of 12 bases. The germline V gene has CDR1 KGHSH and CDR2 LQKENI. The CDR3 sequence is CASSPIQGSSYEQYF. The CDR3, as DNA: TGTGCCAGCTCACCCATACAGGGTAGCTCCTACGAGCAGTACTTC.